This is a list of T cell receptor beta chains from one sample in a study of blood T cell repertoires in COVID-19. Sequenced by immunoSEQ multiplex PCR; TCRdb stores in-frame clones only, minus some. This table holds 100,000 to 130,000 clones, under 85% found once. Sequencing input: peripheral blood. All receptors come from a woman between 70 and 85 years old with acute or convalescent COVID-19. CDR3s include the opening cysteine and the closing phenylalanine or tryptophan. The D gene is left open where the match is weak. Size tells how often a clone was seen (once, few, many) or the class of an expanded clone, and some rows leave it out.

cdr3_aa cdr3_nt j_call v_call d_call clone_size
CASSEDKNRPDTQYF TGTGCCAGCAGCGAGGACAAAAACCGCCCAGATACGCAGTATTTT TRBJ2-3 TRBV5-4 . once
CATSRWTSGVTDTQYF TGTGCCACCAGCCGATGGACTAGCGGGGTCACAGATACGCAGTATTTT TRBJ2-3 TRBV15 TRBD2 .
CASTPGTGGASGANVLTF TGTGCCAGTACCCCTGGGACAGGGGGCGCGTCGGGGGCCAACGTCCTGACTTTC TRBJ2-6 TRBV19 TRBD1 few
CSVEGQGLMGNIQYF TGCAGCGTCGAAGGACAGGGACTTATGGGGAACATTCAGTACTTC TRBJ2-4 TRBV29-1 TRBD1 .
CASSLEWEGPYGYTF TGTGCCAGCAGCTTAGAATGGGAGGGTCCCTATGGCTACACCTTC TRBJ1-2 TRBV11-2 . .
CASSRQGVGTEAFF TGTGCCAGCAGTAGACAGGGTGTTGGGACTGAAGCTTTCTTT TRBJ1-1 TRBV2 TRBD1 .
CASSLPSGNNSPLHF TGTGCCAGCAGCTTGCCGTCCGGGAATAATTCACCCCTCCACTTT TRBJ1-6 TRBV5-4 . .
CASRPVGAANYGYTF TGTGCCAGTAGGCCGGTTGGAGCTGCCAACTATGGCTACACCTTC TRBJ1-2 TRBV19 . .
CATSDFSGAGGQTDTQYF TGTGCCACCAGTGATTTCAGCGGAGCGGGAGGGCAGACAGATACGCAGTATTTT TRBJ2-3 TRBV24-1 TRBD2 .
CASSPPSGASEAFF TGTGCCAGCAGCCCACCGTCAGGGGCATCCGAAGCTTTCTTT TRBJ1-1 TRBV4-2 . .
CASSLRAGAYYASDTQYF TGTGCCAGCAGCTTACGAGCGGGAGCGTATTATGCCTCAGATACGCAGTATTTT TRBJ2-3 TRBV13 TRBD2 .
CASSLARAGTFF TGTGCCAGCAGTCTCGCTCGCGCGGGGACGTTTTTT TRBJ1-4 TRBV28 . .
CASSLALAGGNEQFF TGCGCCAGCAGCTTGGCCCTAGCGGGGGGGAATGAGCAGTTCTTC TRBJ2-1 TRBV5-1 TRBD2 .
CASSQDGILGAFF TGCGCCAGCAGCCAAGACGGGATCTTGGGGGCTTTCTTT TRBJ1-1 TRBV4-3 . .
CASRSPTGLGSPLHF TGTGCCAGCAGATCTCCGACAGGTCTAGGTTCACCCCTCCACTTT TRBJ1-6 TRBV28 . .
CASSTPSGTGTYGYTF TGTGCCTCCTCCACCCCCTCCGGGACAGGCACCTATGGCTACACCTTC TRBJ1-2 TRBV28 TRBD1 .
CASSPGQGMGEKLFF TGTGCCAGCAGTCCGGGACAGGGGATGGGGGAAAAACTGTTTTTT TRBJ1-4 TRBV6-6 TRBD1 .
CASSTGQSNYNEQFF TGTGCCAGCAGCACGGGACAGTCCAACTACAATGAGCAGTTCTTC TRBJ2-1 TRBV28 TRBD1 few
CASRPAGASAQHF TGTGCCAGCCGGCCGGCAGGGGCATCGGCCCAGCATTTT TRBJ1-5 TRBV6-5 . .
CASSLREQGESGANVLTF TGTGCCAGCAGCCTCAGAGAGCAGGGGGAATCTGGGGCCAACGTCCTGACTTTC TRBJ2-6 TRBV7-2 TRBD1 .
CASSLAGRGNQPQHF TGTGCCAGCAGCTTGGCCGGCAGGGGCAATCAGCCCCAGCATTTT TRBJ1-5 TRBV5-6 . .
CASSGGGQGSNYGYTF TGTGCCAGCAGTGGGGGGGGGCAGGGATCGAACTATGGCTACACCTTC TRBJ1-2 TRBV6-1 . .
CASSLGTSGDNEQFF TGCGCCAGCAGCTTGGGTACTAGCGGGGACAATGAGCAGTTCTTC TRBJ2-1 TRBV5-1 TRBD2 .
CASSSRDRGGQPQHF TGTGCCAGCAGCTCTAGGGACAGGGGTGGTCAGCCCCAGCATTTT TRBJ1-5 TRBV6-5 TRBD1 .
CASSPSTALNSPLHF TGTGCCAGTAGTCCCTCGACAGCATTAAATTCACCCCTCCACTTT TRBJ1-6 TRBV19 . .
CASSRNRGEGEKLFF TGTGCCAGCAGCCGTAACAGGGGAGAGGGCGAAAAACTGTTTTTT TRBJ1-4 TRBV2 TRBD1 .
CASSPLSFTGDGGELFF TGTGCCAGCAGTCCCTTGAGTTTTACAGGGGATGGCGGGGAGCTGTTTTTT TRBJ2-2 TRBV28 TRBD1 few
CASSYRTSGSETQYF TGTGCCAGCAGTTACCGGACTAGCGGGAGTGAGACCCAGTACTTC TRBJ2-5 TRBV6-5 TRBD2 .
CASSEAGIGNEQFF TGTGCCAGCAGTGAAGCCGGGATCGGCAATGAGCAGTTCTTC TRBJ2-1 TRBV2 . once
CASSNPSTGKNIQYF TGTGCCAGCAGCAACCCGAGCACCGGGAAAAACATTCAGTACTTC TRBJ2-4 TRBV7-2 . .
CASSPVTTSSYEQYF TGTGCCAGCAGCCCCGTAACGACTAGCTCCTACGAGCAGTACTTC TRBJ2-7 TRBV7-9 . .
CASSYLRTEHYGYTF TGTGCCAGCAGTTACTTGAGAACAGAGCACTATGGCTACACCTTC TRBJ1-2 TRBV6-5 . .
CASRRGAANEKLFF TGTGCCAGTCGCAGGGGAGCGGCTAATGAAAAACTGTTTTTT TRBJ1-4 TRBV28 . .
CASSGRESSYEQYF TGTGCCAGCAGCGGTCGGGAGTCGTCCTACGAGCAGTACTTC TRBJ2-7 TRBV7-8 . .
CASKGQGGNTEAFF TGCGCCAGCAAGGGACAGGGAGGGAACACTGAAGCTTTCTTT TRBJ1-1 TRBV5-1 TRBD1 .
CASKQGLQETQYF TGTGCCAGCAAACAGGGCCTACAAGAGACCCAGTACTTC TRBJ2-5 TRBV2 . .
CASSLLGAPEKLFF TGTGCCAGCAGTTTATTAGGGGCGCCTGAAAAACTGTTTTTT TRBJ1-4 TRBV27 . few
CASTLSGLPTDTQYF TGTGCCAGCACTCTTAGTGGACTGCCCACAGATACGCAGTATTTT TRBJ2-3 TRBV7-9 . few
CASSYGSTGQGPPYGYTF TGTGCCAGCAGTTACGGGAGCACCGGACAGGGGCCCCCCTATGGCTACACCTTC TRBJ1-2 TRBV6-2/TRBV6-3 TRBD1 .
CAISESLQGYTF TGTGCCATCAGTGAGTCCTTGCAGGGATACACCTTC TRBJ1-2 TRBV10-3 . .
CAWSRRWEGPYEQYF TGTGCCTGGAGTAGACGATGGGAGGGACCCTACGAGCAGTACTTC TRBJ2-7 TRBV30 TRBD2 .
CASRYSQGVGENEQFF TGTGCCAGCCGTTATTCACAGGGGGTGGGCGAGAATGAGCAGTTCTTC TRBJ2-1 TRBV2 TRBD1 .
CASSPRVRVVRLSEAFF TGCGCCAGCAGTCCTCGCGTCAGGGTGGTAAGATTGAGTGAAGCTTTCTTT TRBJ1-1 TRBV23-1 . .
CASSLGQGNTEAFF TGTGCCAGCAGCCTCGGACAGGGGAACACTGAAGCTTTCTTT TRBJ1-1 TRBV11-3 TRBD1 .
CASSLLSTGDYNSPLHF TGTGCCAGCTCCCTGCTATCCACAGGCGACTATAATTCACCCCTCCACTTT TRBJ1-6 TRBV18 . .
CASSNKRDRGNVNEQFF TGTGCCAGCAGCAACAAACGGGACAGGGGAAATGTCAATGAGCAGTTCTTC TRBJ2-1 TRBV11-2 TRBD1 .
CASSLTQGGAFF TGTGCCAGCAGTTTAACGCAGGGCGGCGCTTTCTTT TRBJ1-1 TRBV28 . .
CASSGGLAGFQETQYF TGTGCCAGCAGTGGGGGACTAGCGGGATTCCAAGAGACCCAGTACTTC TRBJ2-5 TRBV2 TRBD2 .
CASSVGRNTEAFF TGTGCCAGCAGCGTAGGCAGGAACACTGAAGCTTTCTTT TRBJ1-1 TRBV9 . .
CASSLGFGRAPTDTQYF TGTGCCAGCAGTTTAGGGTTCGGGAGGGCCCCCACAGATACGCAGTATTTT TRBJ2-3 TRBV27 TRBD2 .
CASSHGTGLNQPQHF TGTGCCAGCAGCCATGGGACAGGCCTCAATCAGCCCCAGCATTTT TRBJ1-5 TRBV5-8 TRBD1 once
CAISPSAGLAGGTDTQYF TGTGCCATCAGCCCTTCGGCCGGACTAGCGGGGGGCACAGATACGCAGTATTTT TRBJ2-3 TRBV10-3 TRBD2 .
CASRPAGQGGGFYEQYF TGTGCCAGCAGACCCGCAGGACAGGGGGGCGGATTTTACGAGCAGTACTTC TRBJ2-7 TRBV28 TRBD1 .
CASSFSGQGDLQQYF TGTGCCAGCAGCTTTTCAGGACAGGGGGACCTCCAGCAGTACTTC TRBJ2-7 TRBV7-9 TRBD1 .